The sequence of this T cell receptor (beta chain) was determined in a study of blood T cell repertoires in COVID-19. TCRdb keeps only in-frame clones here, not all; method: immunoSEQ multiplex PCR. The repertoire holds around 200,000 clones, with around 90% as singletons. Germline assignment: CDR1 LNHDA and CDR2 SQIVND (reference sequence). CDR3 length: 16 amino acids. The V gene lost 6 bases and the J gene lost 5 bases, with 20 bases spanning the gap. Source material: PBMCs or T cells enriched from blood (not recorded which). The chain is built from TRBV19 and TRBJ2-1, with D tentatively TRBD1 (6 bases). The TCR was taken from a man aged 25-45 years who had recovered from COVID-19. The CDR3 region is CASSRPDLGQHNEQFF. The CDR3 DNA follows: TGTGCCAGTAGCCGACCCGATTTAGGACAGCACAATGAGCAGTTCTTC.